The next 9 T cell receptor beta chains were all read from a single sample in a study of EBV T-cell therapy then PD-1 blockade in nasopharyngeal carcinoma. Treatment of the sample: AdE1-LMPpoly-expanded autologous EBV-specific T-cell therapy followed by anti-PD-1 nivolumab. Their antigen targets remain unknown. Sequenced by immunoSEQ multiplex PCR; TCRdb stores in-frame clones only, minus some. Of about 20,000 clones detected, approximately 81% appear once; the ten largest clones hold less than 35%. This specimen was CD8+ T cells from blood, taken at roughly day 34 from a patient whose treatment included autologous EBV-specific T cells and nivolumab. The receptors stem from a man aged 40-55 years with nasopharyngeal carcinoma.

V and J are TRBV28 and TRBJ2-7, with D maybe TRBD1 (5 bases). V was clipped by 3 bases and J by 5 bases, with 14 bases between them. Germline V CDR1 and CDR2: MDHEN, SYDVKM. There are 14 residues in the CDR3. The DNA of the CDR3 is TGTGCCAGCAGTTTCAAAGGGGCTATCCACGAGCAGTACTTC. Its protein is CASSFKGAIHEQYF.

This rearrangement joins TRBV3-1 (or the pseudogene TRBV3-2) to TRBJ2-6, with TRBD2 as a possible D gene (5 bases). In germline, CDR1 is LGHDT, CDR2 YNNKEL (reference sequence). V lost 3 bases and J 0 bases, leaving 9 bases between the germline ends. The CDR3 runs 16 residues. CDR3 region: CASSQFEGSGANVLTF. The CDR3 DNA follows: TGTGCCAGCAGCCAGTTTGAGGGCTCTGGGGCCAACGTCCTGACTTTC.

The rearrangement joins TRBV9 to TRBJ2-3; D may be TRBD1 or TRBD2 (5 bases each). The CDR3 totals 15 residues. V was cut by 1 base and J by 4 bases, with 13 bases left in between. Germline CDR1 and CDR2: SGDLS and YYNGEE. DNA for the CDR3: TGTGCCAGCAGCGTACAGGGCCGGGGAGCAGATACGCAGTATTTT. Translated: CASSVQGRGADTQYF.

CDR3 in amino acids: CASSLGLVFEQYF. DNA of the CDR3: TGTGCCAGCAGTTTAGGACTAGTTTTCGAGCAGTACTTC. The chain carries TRBV28 and TRBJ2-7, with 7 bases fitting TRBD2. V was clipped by 2 bases and J by 6 bases; unmatched bases: 4. The CDR3 sequence is 13 residues long. Germline lookup yields CDR1 MDHEN and CDR2 SYDVKM.

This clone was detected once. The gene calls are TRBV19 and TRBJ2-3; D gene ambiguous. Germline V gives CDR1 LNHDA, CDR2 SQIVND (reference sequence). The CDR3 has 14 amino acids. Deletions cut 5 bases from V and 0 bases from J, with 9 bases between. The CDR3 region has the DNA TGTGCCAGTAGTTGGTATGGCAGCACAGATACGCAGTATTTT. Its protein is CASSWYGSTDTQYF.

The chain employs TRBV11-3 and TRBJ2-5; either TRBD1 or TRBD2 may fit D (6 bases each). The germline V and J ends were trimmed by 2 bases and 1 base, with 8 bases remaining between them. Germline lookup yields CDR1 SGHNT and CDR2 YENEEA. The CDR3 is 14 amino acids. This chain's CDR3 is CASSLRGPQETQYF. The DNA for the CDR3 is TGTGCCAGCAGCTTACGGGGGCCCCAAGAGACCCAGTACTTC.

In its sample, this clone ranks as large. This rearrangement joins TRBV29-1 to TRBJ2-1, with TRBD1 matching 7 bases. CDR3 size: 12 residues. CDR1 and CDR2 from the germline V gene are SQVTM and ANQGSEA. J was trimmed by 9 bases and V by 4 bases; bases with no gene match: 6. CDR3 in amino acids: CSVGQGSSEQFF. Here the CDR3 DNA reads TGCAGCGTTGGACAGGGTTCGTCTGAGCAGTTCTTC.

CDR3 amino acids: CASSQSDRGLNSPLHF. The CDR3 bases are TGTGCCAGCAGCCAATCGGACCGGGGGCTTAATTCACCCCTCCACTTT. J is TRBJ1-6 and V is TRBV16, with D tentatively TRBD1 (6 bases). Deletions cut 0 bases from V and 6 bases from J, with 12 bases between. Germline V gene data show CDR1 as KGHSY and CDR2 as FQNENV. CDR3 length: 16 amino acids.

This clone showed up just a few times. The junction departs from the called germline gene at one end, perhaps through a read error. The CDR3 DNA sequence: TGTGCCAGCAGTGAGTCGGGGGGGTCGGTTAAGGGACAGAACTTC. As protein: CASSESGGSVKGQNF. The V call is TRBV6-1, the J call TRBJ2-7; a weak D match, TRBD2 (8 bases). The CDR3 sequence is 15 residues long. Germline values: CDR1 MNHNS, CDR2 SASEGT.